This TCR beta chain stems from a study of PD-L1 blockade in urothelial cancer (dated by TCRdb to the late 2010s). Broadly, across the study: Therapy was started around 2014 for all patients, and atezolizumab 1,200 mg was administered intravenously every 3 weeks. About 90% of the 29 patients were males with bladder-origin urothelial cancer, and about 65% of the 29 reported a prior smoking history. Patients had an ECOG performance status of 0 or 1 and had received between 0 and 3 prior chemotherapy regimens. Blood samples were analyzed at two time points: 3 weeks after treatment start (second dose) and 6 weeks after treatment start. A median of approximately 140,000 T cells and just over 80,000 unique TCRs was obtained from blood samples, and a median clonality of around 0.072 was observed. Somatic, immune and clinical correlates of response to PD-L1 blockade with atezolizumab in urothelial cancer were the focus of an exploratory multi-omic analysis. Pretreatment tumor samples and matched peripheral blood, collected serially before and after atezolizumab treatment, underwent TCR sequencing. Progression-free survival longer than 6 months counted as durable clinical benefit, and TCR features were additionally tested against both progression-free and overall survival. In the same patients, whole exome sequencing and RNA sequencing of pretreatment tumors were performed in addition to TCR sequencing. Fewer than ten patients achieved durable clinical benefit and 20 did not. Pretreatment blood TCR-seq was available for 30 or so patients, at least one posttreatment blood collection was obtained for 25 or so patients, and tumor TCR-seq was available for 25 or so patients. Broad study findings and their caveats: Because of the small sample size (n ≈ 31) and the many exploratory analyses performed, the results are intended to be regarded as hypothesis-generating. Patients with durable benefit showed greater expansion of tumor-associated TCR clones in peripheral blood 3 weeks after starting treatment (n of about 20, p = 0.022). A pretreatment peripheral blood TCR clonality below the median was linked to improved progression-free and overall survival.

The time point label here, explained by the study, means: pretreatment peripheral blood. The cohort included roughly 30 patients with locally advanced or metastatic urothelial carcinoma who were treated at Memorial Sloan Kettering on a trial protocol. Peripheral blood mononuclear cells were collected pretreatment and during treatment, with between 1 and 8 total time points obtained per patient. The Qiagen DNeasy Blood extraction kit was used to purify genomic DNA from total PBMCs and tumor samples. PBMCs were collected pretreatment and during treatment, and were isolated and stored as previously described. CDR3 length: 14 amino acids, cysteine to phenylalanine. Of the read, only the CDR3 DNA is kept; its 42 bases are in frame from base 1. The germline V gene (reference sequence) gives CDR1 as SEHNR and CDR2 as FQNEAQ. The junction shows trimming of 2 bases on V and 7 bases on J, plus 12 bases between the germline ends.

Notes on this clone: Its specific antigen is unknown. Base qualities are missing; no much larger clone stands one base away.

Each PCR received spiked-in synthetic TCR analog templates so that absolute template abundance could be estimated from read counts. TCRbeta CDR3 regions were amplified from genomic DNA with bias-controlled V and J gene primers using the immunoSEQ assay. Sequencing of rearranged TCRbeta segments was done at approximately 20X coverage. The authors processed their data as follows. Clustering was used to correct sequencing errors, and CDR3s were annotated against IMGT so that V, D and J genes could be assigned. Downstream analyses used only productive TCRbeta rearrangements and left out out-of-frame or stop-codon sequences. Clonality was computed as one minus Shannon entropy normalized by the log of the number of unique productive sequences. Fisher's exact test with Benjamini-Hochberg correction, using a cutoff of adjusted p below 0.01, was how clones that differed between time points or between blood and tumor were identified. TCRdb stores this immuneACCESS table with in-frame sequences only. Part of the clones is absent; in the studies checked, under half of the shortfall reflects unresolved V genes, and no reason is known for the rest. V, J and clone size are taken as reported in that table, and D and trimming were inferred from the DNA itself. The table for this sample lists roughly 56,000 clones; about 86% of them were counted only once. The ten biggest clones cover approximately 23% of the sample.

The chain links TRBV7-9 with TRBJ2-1; no D gene is confidently identified. Sequencing used PBMCs, obtained around atezolizumab (anti-PD-L1) treatment. The receptor was derived from a man between 60 and 70 years old with urothelial cancer. The nucleotide sequence is given as TGTGCCAGCAGCTTAACTCTGCCTAGGAATGAGCAGTTCTTC. It is translated as CASSLTLPRNEQFF. Joined to the reference TRBV7-9 and TRBJ2-1 proteins, this CDR3 gives the full variable domain: DTGVSQNPRHKITKRGQNVTFRCDPISEHNRLYWYRQTLGQGPEFLTYFQNEAQLEKSRLLSDRFSAERPKGSFSTLEIQRTEQGDSAMYLCASSLTLPRNEQFFGPGTRLTVL.